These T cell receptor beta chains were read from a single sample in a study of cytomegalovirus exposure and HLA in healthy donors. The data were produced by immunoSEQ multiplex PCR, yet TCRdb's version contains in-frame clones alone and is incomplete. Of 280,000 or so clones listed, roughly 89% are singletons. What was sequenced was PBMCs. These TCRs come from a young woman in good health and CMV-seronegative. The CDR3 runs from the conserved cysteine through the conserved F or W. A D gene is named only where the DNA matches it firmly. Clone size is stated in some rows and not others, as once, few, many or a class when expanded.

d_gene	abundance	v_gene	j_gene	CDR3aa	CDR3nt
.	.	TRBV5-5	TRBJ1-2	CASSLVEVVAPNYGYTF	TGTGCCAGCAGCTTGGTTGAAGTAGTAGCTCCTAACTATGGCTACACCTTC
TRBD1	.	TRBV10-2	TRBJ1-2	CASTDPGTGNGYTF	TGCGCCAGCACCGACCCAGGGACAGGTAACGGCTACACCTTC
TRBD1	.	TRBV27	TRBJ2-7	CASSKQGIAYEQYF	TGTGCCAGCAGTAAACAGGGGATTGCCTACGAGCAGTACTTC
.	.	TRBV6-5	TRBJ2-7	CASSYSSGTYEQYF	TGTGCCAGCAGTTACTCGTCAGGAACCTACGAGCAGTACTTC
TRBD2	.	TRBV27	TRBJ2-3	CASSFLGTIIDTQYF	TGTGCCAGCAGTTTCCTCGGGACTATTATAGATACGCAGTATTTT
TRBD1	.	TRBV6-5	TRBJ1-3	CASRLTGEVGDTIYF	TGTGCCAGCAGATTGACAGGGGAGGTTGGGGACACCATATATTTT
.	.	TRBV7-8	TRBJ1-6	CASSLGDAVAGAPSSYNSPLHF	TGTGCCAGCAGCTTAGGTGACGCGGTGGCAGGGGCCCCTAGCTCCTATAATTCACCCCTCCACTTT
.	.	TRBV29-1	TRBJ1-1	CSVGPGGAEAFF	TGCAGCGTTGGGCCGGGAGGGGCTGAAGCTTTCTTT
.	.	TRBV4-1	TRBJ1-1	CASSQPTGPNTEAFF	TGCGCCAGCAGCCAACCCACAGGGCCCAACACTGAAGCTTTCTTT
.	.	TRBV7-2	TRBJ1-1	CASSSQENTEAFF	TGTGCCAGCAGCTCTCAGGAGAACACTGAAGCTTTCTTT
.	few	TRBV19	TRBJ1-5	CASSTQTGQNQPQHF	TGTGCCAGTAGTACCCAGACAGGACAAAATCAGCCCCAGCATTTT
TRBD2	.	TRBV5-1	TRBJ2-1	CASSGLAVKGDEQFF	TGCGCCAGCAGTGGCCTAGCGGTGAAGGGCGATGAGCAGTTCTTC
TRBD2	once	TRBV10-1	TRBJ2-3	CATARGLAVTDTQYF	TGCGCCACGGCCAGGGGACTAGCCGTCACAGATACGCAGTATTTT
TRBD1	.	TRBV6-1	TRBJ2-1	CASSGQGGYNEQFF	TGTGCCAGCAGTGGACAGGGGGGCTACAATGAGCAGTTCTTC
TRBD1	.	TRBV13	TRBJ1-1	CASSFGTGDTEAFF	TGTGCCAGCAGCTTTGGGACAGGGGACACTGAAGCTTTCTTT
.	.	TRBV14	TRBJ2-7	CASSQELGGAQYF	TGTGCCAGCAGCCAAGAATTGGGGGGGGCGCAGTACTTC
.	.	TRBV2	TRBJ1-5	CASSVGFLRNQPQHF	TGTGCCAGCAGTGTCGGGTTCTTACGCAATCAGCCCCAGCATTTT
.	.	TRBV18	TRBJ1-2	CASSMEEGGGYGYTF	TGTGCCAGCTCAATGGAGGAGGGTGGTGGCTATGGCTACACCTTC
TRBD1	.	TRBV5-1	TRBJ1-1	CASSLELPGGTEAFF	TGCGCCAGCAGCTTGGAACTTCCAGGGGGCACTGAAGCTTTCTTT
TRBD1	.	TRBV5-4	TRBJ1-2	CASSLAQTGVTCGYTF	TGTGCCAGCAGCTTGGCTCAGACAGGGGTGACGTGTGGCTACACCTTC
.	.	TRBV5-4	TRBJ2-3	CASSPSTSTDTQYF	TGTGCCAGCAGCCCATCCACTTCCACAGATACGCAGTATTTT
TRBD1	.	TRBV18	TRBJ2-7	CASSQQGAPGEQYF	TGTGCCAGCTCACAACAGGGGGCACCGGGTGAGCAGTACTTC
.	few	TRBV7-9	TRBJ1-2	CASSLAGGNYGYTF	TGTGCCAGCAGCTTAGCAGGGGGTAACTATGGCTACACCTTC
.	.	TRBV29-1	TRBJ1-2	CSVEGGVGGHNYGYTF	TGCAGCGTTGAAGGGGGAGTTGGGGGCCATAACTATGGCTACACCTTC
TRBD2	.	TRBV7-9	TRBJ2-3	CASSRGLAGSTDTQYF	TGTGCCAGCAGCCGAGGACTAGCGGGTAGCACAGATACGCAGTATTTT
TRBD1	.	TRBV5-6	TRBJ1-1	CASSSTTGLSAEAFF	TGTGCCAGCAGCTCCACGACAGGGCTATCGGCTGAAGCTTTCTTT
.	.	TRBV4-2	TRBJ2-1	CASSQGSGGSSYNEQFF	TGTGCCAGCAGCCAGGGCTCGGGGGGCAGCTCCTACAATGAGCAGTTCTTC